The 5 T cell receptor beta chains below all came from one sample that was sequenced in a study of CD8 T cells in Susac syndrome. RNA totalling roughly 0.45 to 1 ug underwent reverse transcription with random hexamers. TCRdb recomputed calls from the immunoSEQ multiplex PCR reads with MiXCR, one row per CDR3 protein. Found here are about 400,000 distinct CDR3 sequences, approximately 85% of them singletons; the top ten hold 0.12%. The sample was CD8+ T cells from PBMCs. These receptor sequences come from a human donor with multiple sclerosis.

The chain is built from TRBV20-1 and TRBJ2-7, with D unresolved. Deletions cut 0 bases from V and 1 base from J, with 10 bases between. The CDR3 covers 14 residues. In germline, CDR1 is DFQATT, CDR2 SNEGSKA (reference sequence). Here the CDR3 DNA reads TGCAGTGCTAGAGATGAAACGGAGTCCTACGAGCAGTACTTC. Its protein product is CSARDETESYEQYF.

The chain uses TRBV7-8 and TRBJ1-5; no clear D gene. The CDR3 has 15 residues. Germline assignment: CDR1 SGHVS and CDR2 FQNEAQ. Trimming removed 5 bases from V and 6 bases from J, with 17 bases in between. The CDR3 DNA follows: TGTGCCAGCAGCCCCTCCCGACTGGGGATTCAGCCCCAGCATTTT. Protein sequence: CASSPSRLGIQPQHF.

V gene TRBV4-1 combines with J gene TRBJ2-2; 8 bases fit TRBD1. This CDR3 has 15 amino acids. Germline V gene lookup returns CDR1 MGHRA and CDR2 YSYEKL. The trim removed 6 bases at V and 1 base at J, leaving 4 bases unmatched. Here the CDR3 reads CASRPTGENTGELFF. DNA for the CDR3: TGCGCCAGCAGACCGACAGGGGAGAACACCGGGGAGCTGTTTTTT.

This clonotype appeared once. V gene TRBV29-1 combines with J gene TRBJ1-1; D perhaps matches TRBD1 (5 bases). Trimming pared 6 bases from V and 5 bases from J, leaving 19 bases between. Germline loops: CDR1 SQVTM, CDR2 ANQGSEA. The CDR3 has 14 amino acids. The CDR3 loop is CSVDPIREITEAFF. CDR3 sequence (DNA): TGCAGCGTGGACCCCATCAGGGAAATAACTGAAGCTTTCTTT. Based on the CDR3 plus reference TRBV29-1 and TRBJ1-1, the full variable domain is SAVISQKPSRDICQRGTSLTIQCQVDSQVTMMFWYRQQPGQSLTLIATANQGSEATYESGFVIDKFPISRPNLTFSTLTVSNMSPEDSSIYLCSVDPIREITEAFFGQGTRLTVV.

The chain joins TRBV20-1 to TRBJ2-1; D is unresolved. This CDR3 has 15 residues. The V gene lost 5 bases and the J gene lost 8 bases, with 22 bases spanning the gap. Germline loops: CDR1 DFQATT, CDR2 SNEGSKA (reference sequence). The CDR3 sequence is CSAALGQQGSDEQFF. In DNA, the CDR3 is TGCAGTGCTGCCCTTGGGCAGCAAGGGTCCGATGAGCAGTTCTTC.